The next 14 T cell receptor beta chains were all read from a single sample in a study of beta chain features in type 1 diabetes. No antigen has been identified for these receptors. Study observations and caveats: Type 1 diabetes patients showed a moderate but significant shortening of TCRB CDR3s in all four CD4+ subsets.

Sequenced material consisted of expressed TCRB transcripts (all of the isolated RNA was reverse transcribed). The protocol was immunoSEQ multiplex PCR, while the TCRdb copy is restricted to in-frame clones and leaves out a portion. In the table there are over 200,000 clones, roughly 11% of which are singletons. The source material was naive CD4+ T cells from blood. All receptors derive from a man between 25 and 39 years old with type 1 diabetes.

This clone was seen a few times. The chain joins TRBV30 to TRBJ2-4, with TRBD1 identical over 9 bases. The CDR3 covers 13 residues. Germline assignment: CDR1 GTSNPN and CDR2 SVGIG (reference sequence). V lost 2 bases and J lost 10; bases outside the gene matches: 6. The CDR3 region is CAWSKGQGRIQYF. The CDR3 nucleotides read TGTGCCTGGAGTAAGGGACAGGGTAGGATTCAGTACTTC. Filled out from reference TRBV30 and TRBJ2-4, the complete variable domain reads SQTIHQWPATLVQPVGSPLSLECTVEGTSNPNLYWYRQAAGRGLQLLFYSVGIGQISSEVPQNLSASRPQDRQFILSSKKLLLSDSGFYLCAWSKGQGRIQYFGAGTRLSVL.

This clone has only a few counts. J is TRBJ2-1 and V is TRBV29-1; a possible D gene is TRBD1 (5 bases). CDR3 size: 14 residues. Germline loops: CDR1 SQVTM, CDR2 ANQGSEA. V was clipped by 1 base and J by 2 bases, with 9 bases between them. This chain's CDR3 is CSVEAGMPYNEQFF. As DNA, the CDR3 is TGCAGCGTTGAAGCAGGGATGCCCTACAATGAGCAGTTCTTC.

The chain recombines TRBV5-1 with TRBJ2-3, with TRBD2 matching 8 bases. The CDR3 sequence is 14 residues long. Germline V gene sequence: CDR1 SGHRS, CDR2 YFSETQ. V shed 2 bases and J 2 bases; nucleotides not matched to a gene: 1. DNA of the CDR3: TGCGCCAGCAGCTTTGGACTAGCCACAGATACGCAGTATTTT. Amino acid sequence: CASSFGLATDTQYF.

Only a few counts were recorded for this clone. V is TRBV28 and J is TRBJ2-7; no reliable D call. CDR3 length: 13 residues. In germline, CDR1 is MDHEN, CDR2 SYDVKM. V was trimmed by 3 bases and J by 1 base, leaving 7 bases between them. This CDR3 reads CASSFVSSYEQYF. The CDR3 coding sequence is TGTGCCAGCAGTTTTGTTTCATCCTACGAGCAGTACTTC.

This clone was observed a few times. The chain couples TRBV7-3 to TRBJ2-1; D might be TRBD2 (6 bases). The CDR3 is made up of 15 amino acids. Germline V gene data show CDR1 as SGHTA and CDR2 as FQGTGA. Trimming left V 1 base short and J 8 bases short, with 15 bases between. The CDR3 spells CASSLSSGDQYEQFF. DNA for the CDR3: TGTGCCAGCAGCTTAAGCTCGGGGGACCAGTATGAGCAGTTCTTC.

In DNA form, the CDR3 reads TGTGCCACCAGCAGAGAAACGTTAACAGGGCCGAACACTGAAGCTTTCTTT. As protein: CATSRETLTGPNTEAFF. The rearrangement joins TRBV15 to TRBJ1-1; TRBD1 might be the D (6 bases). Trimming took off 0 bases at V and 1 base at J, with 15 bases between the two ends. Germline V CDR1 and CDR2: LNHNV, YYDKDF (reference sequence). The CDR3 spans 17 residues.

This rearrangement joins TRBV5-1 to TRBJ1-3; D is uncertain. Germline V gene lookup returns CDR1 SGHRS and CDR2 YFSETQ. The CDR3 has 14 residues. Trimming left V 0 bases short and J 2 bases short, with 6 bases between. The chain's CDR3 is CASSLGTPGNTIYF. CDR3 coding DNA: TGCGCCAGCAGCTTGGGAACTCCTGGAAACACCATATATTTT.

A few counts support this clone. This rearrangement joins TRBV5-6 to TRBJ2-7; TRBD1 is a possible D gene (6 bases). CDR1 is SGHDT, CDR2 YYEEEE, per germline. This CDR3 is built from 14 residues. Trimming pared 6 bases from V and 5 bases from J, leaving 18 bases between. The CDR3 region is CASTEGHRVHEQYF. The DNA of the CDR3 is TGTGCCAGCACCGAAGGTCACAGGGTACACGAGCAGTACTTC.

This sequence joins TRBV7-3 and TRBJ2-5; TRBD2 matches at 7 bases. CDR1 and CDR2 (germline): SGHTA, FQGTGA. J gave up 2 bases and V 1 base, and 7 bases lay outside the gene matches. This CDR3 contains 16 residues. The CDR3 DNA follows: TGTGCCAGCAGCTTAATCGGGGGGTCGATTCAAGAGACCCAGTACTTC. Translated: CASSLIGGSIQETQYF.

This clone was observed a few times. The chain links TRBV9 to TRBJ1-5, with 7 bases identical to TRBD1. Trimming removed 3 bases from V and 4 bases from J; junction bases left unmatched: 4. The CDR3 consists of 14 residues. Germline-derived CDR1 and CDR2 are SGDLS and YYNGEE. The CDR3 DNA follows: TGTGCCAGCAGCGGAGGGACAGTTAATCAGCCCCAGCATTTT. Translating gives CASSGGTVNQPQHF.

This clone was observed a handful of times. The chain uses TRBV18 and TRBJ2-7; 10 bases agree with TRBD1. Germline-derived CDR1 and CDR2 are KGHSH and LQKENI. The CDR3 has 15 amino acids. With 0 bases clipped from V and 9 bases from J, the junction kept 8 bases outside the gene matches. Here the CDR3 DNA reads TGTGCCAGCTCACCACCGAGGGGACAGGGGATCGGGCAGTACTTC. This sequence encodes CASSPPRGQGIGQYF.

Worth noting for this clone: This sample also contains other DNA sequences that code for the same CDR3. The chain carries TRBV7-9 and TRBJ1-4; TRBD1 matches at 8 bases. V was pared by 5 bases and J by 7 bases, with 6 bases of the junction left unmatched. CDR1 is SEHNR and CDR2 is FQNEAQ in the germline V gene (reference sequence). There are 14 residues in the CDR3. This CDR3 reads CASSLGTGGEKLFF. CDR3 bases: TGTGCCAGCAGCCTGGGGACAGGAGGTGAAAAACTGTTTTTT.

The CDR3 loop is CASTQGVQETQYF. The CDR3 DNA is TGTGCCAGCACCCAGGGGGTACAAGAGACCCAGTACTTC. The chain recombines TRBV7-9 with TRBJ2-5; 7 bases align to TRBD1. The ends lost 7 bases at V and 2 bases at J; junction bases unmatched: 4. Germline V gene lookup returns CDR1 SEHNR and CDR2 FQNEAQ (reference sequence). The CDR3 extends over 13 amino acids.

This clone was counted only a few times. The rearrangement joins TRBV5-6 to TRBJ1-4; 11 nucleotides line up with TRBD1. V gave up 7 bases and J gave up 7 bases; unmatched junction bases: 12. The CDR3 contains 16 residues. The V gene's germline CDR1 is SGHDT and CDR2 YYEEEE. The DNA for the CDR3 is TGTGCCAGCGGCGGACAGGGGGCGTTCAGCTTTGAAAAACTGTTTTTT. This gives the protein CASGGQGAFSFEKLFF.